This T cell receptor (beta chain) was sequenced for a study of T cells after posttransplantation cyclophosphamide. General study points: TRB overlap between skin or GI tissue T cells and blood was limited.

Produced via immunoSEQ multiplex PCR; TCRdb's table is partial and in-frame only. The repertoire holds more than 30,000 clones, 75% to 95% seen once, with roughly 0.22% in the top ten. In germline, CDR1 is MDHEN, CDR2 SYDVKM. This CDR3 contains 16 residues. Deletions cut 5 bases from V and 5 bases from J, with 19 bases between. The naive gate required viable CD3+CD4+ or CD3+CD8+ cells with CCR7+CD45RA+CD45RO-CD95-CD27+CD28+ phenotype. With regard to this clone: Its antigen is not known.

The origin of this receptor is a woman aged 60-75 years in good health, CMV-negative, and a related stem cell transplant donor. V is TRBV28 and J is TRBJ2-1; no definite D call. Material: naive CD4+ T cells sorted from PBMCs. In DNA, the CDR3 is TGTGCCAGCAGTGCCCCAGGTCGTCTTGTGAACAATGAGCAGTTCTTC. It codes for CASSAPGRLVNNEQFF.